The 22 T cell receptor beta chains listed next were all sequenced from one sample in a study of blood T cell repertoires in COVID-19 (dated by TCRdb to the early 2020s). Libraries were prepared through the immunoSEQ multiplex PCR assay. TCRdb retrieved this table from immuneACCESS and kept in-frame rearrangements only. Not all clones are present; in checked studies, unresolved V genes account for under half, and no reason is known for the remainder. Counted in this sample were around 46,000 clones; approximately 83% of them appeared once. Clones ranked in the top ten supply roughly a third of the sample. Sequenced sample: peripheral blood. Receptors were obtained from a woman aged 80 or older with COVID-19, enrolled during active disease.

The chain is built from TRBV29-1 and TRBJ2-5; 8 positions match TRBD2. The germline gives CDR1 SQVTM, CDR2 ANQGSEA. CDR3 length: 17 amino acids. The junction had 17 bases not matched to a gene; V was cut back by 4 bases and J by 4 bases. In DNA, the CDR3 is TGCAGCGTTGCCGCAGTATTTTTAGAGGCGGGGGGAGAGACCCAGTACTTC. It specifies CSVAAVFLEAGGETQYF.

V usage is TRBV6-6 and J usage is TRBJ1-5; D perhaps matches TRBD1 (5 bases). The ends were cut back, 6 bases at V and 6 bases at J, with 15 bases in the middle. The germline CDR1 and CDR2 sequences are MNHNY and SVGAGI (reference sequence). The CDR3 covers 14 residues. The CDR3 region is CASSPPQGFQPQHF. DNA for the CDR3: TGTGCCAGCAGCCCACCCCAGGGTTTTCAGCCCCAGCATTTT.

The DNA of the CDR3 is TGTGCCAGCTCACCACCGGTCGGGACAGGTGTCTACAATGAGCAGTTCTTC. Translation gives CASSPPVGTGVYNEQFF. V usage is TRBV18 and J usage is TRBJ2-1; 8 bases match TRBD1. Germline CDR1 reads KGHSH; CDR2 reads LQKENI. Trimming at V came to 0 bases and at J to 3 bases, leaving 7 bases not matched to a gene. There are 17 residues in the CDR3. The full variable domain, completed using reference TRBV18 and TRBJ2-1, is NAGVMQNPRHLVRRRGQEARLRCSPMKGHSHVYWYRQLPEEGLKFMVYLQKENIIDESGMPKERFSAEFPKEGPSILRIQQVVRGDSAAYFCASSPPVGTGVYNEQFFGPGTRLTVL.

This chain links TRBV12-3 or TRBV12-4 with TRBJ2-3, with D possibly matching TRBD2 (5 bases). The germline V and J ends were trimmed by 3 bases and 8 bases, with 12 bases remaining between them. The CDR3 sequence is 13 residues long. The CDR3 DNA is TGTGCCAGCAGTTTCGGAGGATCTGGTACGCAGTATTTT. This translates into CASSFGGSGTQYF.

This clone has just one count. J is TRBJ2-7 and V is TRBV28, with 7 bases lining up with TRBD1. Trimming cost V 9 bases and J 2 bases; bases outside gene matches: 4. The germline V gene has CDR1 MDHEN and CDR2 SYDVKM. The CDR3 totals 12 residues. The CDR3 DNA reads as TGTGCCAGTGGACAGGCCCCCTACGAGCAGTACTTC. Its translation: CASGQAPYEQYF.

This clone was seen a handful of times. The sample contains more than one DNA sequence encoding this CDR3. The gene calls are TRBV6-2 or TRBV6-3 and TRBJ2-2, with TRBD2 identical over 11 bases. In germline, CDR1 is MNHEY, CDR2 SVGEGT. V gave up 2 bases and J gave up 8 bases; unmatched junction bases: 7. The length of the CDR3 is 16 residues. In DNA form, the CDR3 reads TGTGCCAGCAGTTACCTCCCGCTAGCGGGGGGAGGGGAGCTGTTTTTT. This translates into CASSYLPLAGGGELFF.

The chain joins TRBV7-3 to TRBJ1-1, with 8 bases that match TRBD1. Germline trimming cut 5 bases from V and 5 bases from J; bases unmatched to any gene: 4. The germline V gene encodes CDR1 SGHTA and CDR2 FQGTGA. The CDR3 loop spans 13 amino acids. CDR3 DNA: TGTGCCAGCAGCGAACAGGGGGGGACTGAAGCTTTCTTT. It yields the protein CASSEQGGTEAFF.

This rearrangement joins TRBV5-1 to TRBJ2-3, with TRBD2 identical over 7 bases. With 0 bases clipped from V and 4 bases from J, the junction kept 2 bases outside the gene matches. Germline loops: CDR1 SGHRS, CDR2 YFSETQ. CDR3 length: 14 residues. The CDR3 sequence is CASSLVRGADTQYF. The CDR3, as DNA: TGCGCCAGCAGCTTGGTCCGGGGGGCAGATACGCAGTATTTT.

This clone has more than one count but fewer than ten. This rearrangement joins TRBV9 to TRBJ2-2; TRBD1 agrees at 8 bases. V lost 3 bases and J lost 1; bases outside the gene matches: 5. CDR3 length equals 16 residues. The germline V gene encodes CDR1 SGDLS and CDR2 YYNGEE. The CDR3 protein is CASSGRGQGNTGELFF. CDR3 sequence (DNA): TGTGCCAGCAGCGGACGCGGACAGGGGAACACCGGGGAGCTGTTTTTT. Supplemented by reference TRBV9 and TRBJ2-2, the full variable domain reads DSGVTQTPKHLITATGQRVTLRCSPRSGDLSVYWYQQSLDQGLQFLIQYYNGEERAKGNILERFSAQQFPDLHSELNLSSLELGDSALYFCASSGRGQGNTGELFFGEGSRLTVL.

The rearrangement links TRBV5-1 to TRBJ2-1; D is unresolved. Germline assignment: CDR1 SGHRS and CDR2 YFSETQ. The CDR3 loop spans 15 amino acids. V lost 0 bases, J lost 0 bases, and 7 bases lay in between. This chain's CDR3 is CASSLAVSSYNEQFF. Here the CDR3 DNA reads TGCGCCAGCAGCTTGGCCGTTAGCTCCTACAATGAGCAGTTCTTC.

This rearrangement joins TRBV28 to TRBJ1-4, with a weak D call TRBD1 (5 bases). CDR3 length: 13 residues. V lost 4 bases to trimming and J lost 5 bases, with 8 bases between them. CDR1 and CDR2 from the germline V gene are MDHEN and SYDVKM. CDR3 loop: CASSSRVNEKLFF. For the CDR3, the DNA is TGTGCCAGCAGTTCCAGGGTAAATGAAAAACTGTTTTTT. Based on the CDR3 plus reference TRBV28 and TRBJ1-4, the full variable domain is DVKVTQSSRYLVKRTGEKVFLECVQDMDHENMFWYRQDPGLGLRLIYFSYDVKMKEKGDIPEGYSVSREKKERFSLILESASTNQTSMYLCASSSRVNEKLFFGSGTQLSVL.

The chain employs TRBV5-1 and TRBJ2-4; D perhaps matches TRBD1 (5 bases). Per germline, CDR1 SGHRS and CDR2 YFSETQ. This CDR3 has 14 amino acids. Deletions cut 1 base from V and 6 bases from J, with 11 bases between. The CDR3 DNA is TGCGCCAGCAGCTTGTCGGTAGGGGCAAACATTCAGTACTTC. It codes for CASSLSVGANIQYF.

The J gene is TRBJ1-2, the V gene TRBV6-2 or TRBV6-3; 9 nucleotides agree with TRBD1. The J segment lost 4 bases and the V segment lost 5 bases, leaving 8 bases of the junction unmatched. This CDR3 has 15 amino acids. Germline assignment: CDR1 MNHEY and CDR2 SVGEGT. For the CDR3, the DNA is TGTGCCAGCAGTACTCCCGGGACAGGGATCTATGGCTACACCTTC. Amino acid sequence: CASSTPGTGIYGYTF.

This clone was recorded a few times. The chain recombines TRBV5-6 with TRBJ2-7; TRBD2 matches 8 bases. The CDR3 length is 16 residues. Germline loops: CDR1 SGHDT, CDR2 YYEEEE. With V trimmed by 0 bases and J by 4 bases, 9 bases remained unmatched. The CDR3 DNA reads as TGTGCCAGCAGCTTGGTGGCGGGGGGCCCTCCTTACGAGCAGTACTTC. Translated, it gives CASSLVAGGPPYEQYF.

The chain uses TRBV4-1 and TRBJ2-7; TRBD2 matches 9 bases. CDR1 and CDR2 (germline): MGHRA, YSYEKL. J was trimmed by 6 bases and V by 0 bases; bases with no gene match: 6. The CDR3 runs 15 residues. Written as DNA, the CDR3 is TGCGCCAGCAGCCAAGATCGGAGTAGCGGGGGCGAGCAGTACTTC. Translated: CASSQDRSSGGEQYF.

The chain is built from TRBV6-2 or TRBV6-3 and TRBJ2-6; weak D call: TRBD2 (5 bases). The V gene's germline CDR1 is MNHEY and CDR2 SVGEGT. Trimming took 4 bases from V and 2 from J, leaving 9 bases between them. The CDR3 is 15 amino acids. CDR3 sequence: CASSSRGTGANVLTF. The CDR3 nucleotides are TGTGCCAGCAGTTCCCGAGGGACTGGGGCCAACGTCCTGACTTTC.

V gene TRBV18 combines with J gene TRBJ2-7; D is unresolved. CDR1 is KGHSH and CDR2 is LQKENI in the germline V gene. V dropped 2 bases and J dropped 3 bases, with 8 bases sitting between them. The CDR3 is 13 amino acids. The CDR3 DNA reads as TGTGCCAGCTCACCAGGCCAGATCTACGAGCAGTACTTC. Residues: CASSPGQIYEQYF.

The rearrangement uses TRBV6-5 and TRBJ1-2, with TRBD1 identical over 9 bases. Per the germline V gene, CDR1 is MNHEY and CDR2 is SVGAGI. CDR3 length equals 14 residues. With 6 bases clipped from V and 3 bases from J, the junction kept 5 bases outside the gene matches. CDR3 protein: CASRRTGVDYGYTF. The CDR3 bases are TGTGCCAGCAGAAGGACAGGGGTTGACTATGGCTACACCTTC.

This rearrangement joins TRBV27 to TRBJ1-2, with D possibly TRBD1 on 5 matching bases. V gave up 4 bases and J gave up 8 bases, with 23 bases separating them. CDR3 size: 16 residues. Germline V gene lookup returns CDR1 MNHEY and CDR2 SMNVEV (reference sequence). In nucleotides, the CDR3 is TGTGCCAGCAGTTCAATCCTCCTGGGGCGAGTTGGAGGCTACACCTTC. Its translation: CASSSILLGRVGGYTF.

The chain recombines TRBV5-4 with TRBJ2-5, with 14 bases matching TRBD2. Trimming cost V 4 bases and J 3 bases; bases outside gene matches: 5. The CDR3 runs to 16 residues. From germline, CDR1 is SGHNT and CDR2 YYREEE (reference sequence). The CDR3: CASSKPGLAGEETQYF. The CDR3, as DNA: TGTGCCAGCAGCAAACCGGGACTAGCGGGGGAAGAGACCCAGTACTTC.

The chain has TRBV5-4 and TRBJ2-7, with a possible D match to TRBD2 (5 bases). This CDR3 has 14 amino acids. The V end lost 3 bases, the J end lost 0 bases, and 10 bases lay between the germline ends. Germline values: CDR1 SGHNT, CDR2 YYREEE (reference sequence). CDR3 loop: CASSSADSSYEQYF. CDR3 coding DNA: TGTGCCAGCAGCTCAGCGGATTCCTCCTACGAGCAGTACTTC.

CDR3 DNA: TGTGCCAGCAGTTTACTAGCAGGACAGGGGAAAGGGTACGAGCAGTACTTC. It is translated as CASSLLAGQGKGYEQYF. The chain couples TRBV27 to TRBJ2-7; 9 nucleotides line up with TRBD1. After removal of 2 bases from V and 4 bases from J, the junction contained 12 bases not matched to a gene. The CDR3 length is 17 residues. Germline V gene sequence: CDR1 MNHEY, CDR2 SMNVEV (reference sequence).